This T cell receptor beta chain was recovered during a study of glioma-infiltrating T cells after dendritic cell vaccination. Broader study findings: Few patients contributed both blood and tumor specimens.

Time point of the sample: after dendritic cell vaccination, including at tumor progression/relapse. The CDR3 runs 14 residues. Germline V lookup: CDR1 KGHSH, CDR2 LQKENI. V lost 3 bases to trimming and J lost 5 bases, with 10 bases between them. In its sample, this clone was seen once. Its antigen is not known. Data came from immunoSEQ multiplex PCR; TCRdb stores just in-frame clones and leaves some out. Of 90,000 to 140,000 clones in the sample, nearly 90% were seen once. The TCR comes from a human donor with glioblastoma. This chain uses TRBV18 with TRBJ2-2, with unresolved D. The sequencing here drew on blood, taken after dendritic cell vaccination. This CDR3 reads CASSPGFDTGELFF. CDR3 sequence (DNA): TGTGCCAGCTCACCGGGCTTTGATACCGGGGAGCTGTTTTTT.